This T cell receptor beta chain was identified during a study of shared clonotypes between healthy human individuals (dated by TCRdb to about 2020). About the investigation overall: A couple of women and a few men aged 18 to 49 years were included in the cohort. Blood TCR repertoires of roughly five healthy adults were deeply sequenced to estimate repertoire size and the extent of clonotype sharing between individuals. Libraries were prepared and TCR repertoires were sequenced by different laboratories using diverse techniques, in order to increase sequencing depth and limit assay-specific biases. Between about 0.85 and 8.9 billion PBMCs per donor were obtained by leukapheresis.

TCR CDR3 regions were amplified from genomic DNA by multiplex PCR using the deep immunoSEQ assay. Extracted genomic DNA from each cell subset was distributed evenly across all wells of several immunoSEQ 96-well plates, and each plate was treated as a replicate. For unsorted PBMC, approximately 0.3 ug genomic DNA, equal to roughly 32,000 T cell genomes, was loaded into each replicate PCR. Ten immunoSEQ deep assay plates were used to sequence unsorted PBMC genomic DNA. The purified libraries were quantified using a Qubit 3.0 fluorometer, sized with a Bioanalyzer 2100, and then quantified again using the KAPA Library Quantification kit. Every immunoSEQ 96-well plate was sequenced on a separate single-read 150-cycle Illumina NextSeq 550 flow cell. Per the original workflow: The immunoSEQ output contained only junctional sequences without quality scores, so filtering could not match that applied to full-length reads. Sequences were annotated with PyIR, a Python wrapper for IgBLAST v1.9, and V/J genes and CDR3 were assigned using IMGT germline references. Any read was removed if the V/J assignment was weak (E-value above 1e-6), the CDR3 was missing, or the read contained stop codons, out-of-frame junctions, or ambiguous translated residues. V3J clonotypes were defined as sequences sharing the same inferred V gene, J gene, and CDR3 amino acid sequence. Percentage overlap between repertoires was computed as shared unique clonotypes divided by the size of the smaller repertoire. Three approaches were used to assess repertoire richness: RTK rarefaction, the Chao1 estimator, and Recon v2.1 estimates of unobserved clonotypes. In TCRdb, the immuneACCESS table is reduced to in-frame sequences with V and J assigned. These tables do not hold every clone; where another copy was compared, an unresolved V gene accounts for under half, and the others remain unexplained. V and J calls and clone size come straight from that table; D and trimming were deduced from the DNA. In this sample the table shows fewer than 700,000 clones, around 80% of which occur a single time. The ten largest clones add up to about 11% of the sample.

A remark on this clone: It has no known antigen specificity. Nothing much larger sits one base from this clone, and base qualities are not available.

Its CDR3 holds 16 amino acids, cysteine through phenylalanine. Only the CDR3 part of the read is kept: 48 bases, read in frame from the first base. V is trimmed back by 7 bases and J by 3 bases, and the junction contains 11 bases that no gene match accounts for. The germline V gene specifies SGHRS as CDR1 and YFSETQ as CDR2. The donors were healthy, HIV-negative adults who had no recently reported acute infections or vaccinations. Every donor was a Caucasian adult residing in Nashville, Tennessee, USA. For unsorted samples, tens of millions of PBMCs were counted, and genomic DNA was extracted using the QIAamp DNA Blood Mini kit. Blood was collected by leukapheresis, and PBMCs were isolated by Ficoll-Histopaque density gradient centrifugation and then cryopreserved in liquid nitrogen vapor phase. The paper as a whole reports these results and caveats: The genetic and exposure-history diversity represented was limited by the small number of donors. Pairwise subsampling led to the expectation that sequencing depth would affect the degree of clonotype sharing among donors. Only blood was sampled, and tissue TCR repertoires likely differ from those in blood.

This TCR was sampled from a woman in her 40s in good health. Some clones in this sample may be carry-over from other donors' samples. Sequences were obtained from PBMCs. This chain is built from TRBV5-1 and TRBJ2-7; the central 12 bases match TRBD2. In nucleotides, the sequence is TGCGCCAGCGGCGATCCCACTAGCGGGAGGATCTACGAGCAGTACTTC. Translated, it reads CASGDPTSGRIYEQYF.